The T cell receptor beta chain described here comes from a study of cytomegalovirus exposure and HLA in healthy donors. Whole-study results and caveats: Many donors shared some public TCRs, even though most TCR sequences were rare. Researchers catalogued about 150 TCR beta chains as cytomegalovirus-associated. Follow-up analysis later connected one missense variant in DCLRE1C with trimming of TCR beta V- and J-genes.

Per germline, CDR1 SGHTA and CDR2 FQGTGA. There are 14 residues in the CDR3. V shed 3 bases and J 4 bases; nucleotides not matched to a gene: 5. This PCR relied on a set of 60 Vbeta primers and 13 Jbeta primers. This table comes from immunoSEQ multiplex PCR, and its TCRdb copy is limited to in-frame clones, with some not included. The sample has roughly 100,000 clones, 77% seen once. On this clone: The antigen is undetermined.

Material: PBMCs. This sequence joins TRBV7-3 and TRBJ1-2; 7 nucleotides match TRBD1. The TCR comes from a woman aged 40 to 50 in good health and CMV-seropositive. This chain's CDR3 is CASSFNSGGYGYTF. The DNA for the CDR3 is TGTGCCAGCAGCTTTAACTCAGGGGGCTATGGCTACACCTTC.